The sequence of this T cell receptor beta chain was determined in a study of blood T cell repertoires in COVID-19. Libraries were prepared by immunoSEQ multiplex PCR; TCRdb keeps only in-frame clonotypes and omits some of them. The sample yields just over 350,000 clones, about 86% seen once. The germline gives CDR1 SEHNR, CDR2 FQNEAQ (reference sequence). The trim removed 1 base at V and 6 bases at J, leaving 6 bases unmatched. The CDR3 is made up of 14 amino acids. This chain links TRBV7-9 with TRBJ2-7; TRBD1 matches at 7 bases. The sample comprised peripheral blood. The receptor's source is a woman aged 55-69 years with COVID-19, enrolled during active disease. The chain's CDR3 is CASSLGQGTSEQYF. DNA of the CDR3: TGTGCCAGCAGCTTAGGACAGGGCACTAGCGAGCAGTACTTC. The variable domain in full, with the rest retrieved from reference TRBV7-9 and TRBJ2-7, is DTGVSQNPRHKITKRGQNVTFRCDPISEHNRLYWYRQTLGQGPEFLTYFQNEAQLEKSRLLSDRFSAERPKGSFSTLEIQRTEQGDSAMYLCASSLGQGTSEQYFGPGTRLTVT.